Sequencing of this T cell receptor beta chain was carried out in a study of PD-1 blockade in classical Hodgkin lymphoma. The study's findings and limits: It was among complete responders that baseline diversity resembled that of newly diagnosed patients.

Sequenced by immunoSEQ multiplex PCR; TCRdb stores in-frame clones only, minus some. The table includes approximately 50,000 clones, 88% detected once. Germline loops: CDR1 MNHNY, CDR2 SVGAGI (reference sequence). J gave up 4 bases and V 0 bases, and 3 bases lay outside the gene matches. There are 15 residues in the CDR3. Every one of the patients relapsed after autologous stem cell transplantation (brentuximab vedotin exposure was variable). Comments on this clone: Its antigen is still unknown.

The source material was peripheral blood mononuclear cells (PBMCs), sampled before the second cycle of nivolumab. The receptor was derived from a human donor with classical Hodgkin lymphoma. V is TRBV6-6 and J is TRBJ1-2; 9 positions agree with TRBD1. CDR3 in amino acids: CASSYSGTGLYGYTF. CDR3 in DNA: TGTGCCAGCAGTTACTCAGGGACAGGGCTCTATGGCTACACCTTC.